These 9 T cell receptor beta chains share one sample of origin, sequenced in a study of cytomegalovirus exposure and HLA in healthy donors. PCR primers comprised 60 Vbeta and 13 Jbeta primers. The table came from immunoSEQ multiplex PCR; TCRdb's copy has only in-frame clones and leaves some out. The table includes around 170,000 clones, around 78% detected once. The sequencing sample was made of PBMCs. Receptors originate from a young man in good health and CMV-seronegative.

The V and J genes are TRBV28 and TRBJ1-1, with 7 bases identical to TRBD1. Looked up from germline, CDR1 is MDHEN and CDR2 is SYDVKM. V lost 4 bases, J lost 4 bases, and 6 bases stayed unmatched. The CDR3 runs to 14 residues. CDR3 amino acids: CASSYQDRATEAFF. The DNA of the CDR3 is TGTGCCAGCAGTTACCAAGACAGGGCCACTGAAGCTTTCTTT.

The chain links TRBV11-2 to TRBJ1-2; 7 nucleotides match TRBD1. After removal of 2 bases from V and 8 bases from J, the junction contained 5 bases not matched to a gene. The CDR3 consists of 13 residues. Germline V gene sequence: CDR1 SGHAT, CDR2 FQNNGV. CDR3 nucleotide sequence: TGTGCCAGCAGCTTACTCGAGGGGGCGGGCTACACCTTC. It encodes CASSLLEGAGYTF.

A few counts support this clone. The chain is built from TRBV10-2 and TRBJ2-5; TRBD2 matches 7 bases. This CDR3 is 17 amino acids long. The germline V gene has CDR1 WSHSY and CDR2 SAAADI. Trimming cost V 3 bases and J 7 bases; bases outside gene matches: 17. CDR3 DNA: TGCGCCAGCAGTGACACCTTTGAGGGAGGGCCGAGAGGGACCCAGTACTTC. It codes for CASSDTFEGGPRGTQYF.

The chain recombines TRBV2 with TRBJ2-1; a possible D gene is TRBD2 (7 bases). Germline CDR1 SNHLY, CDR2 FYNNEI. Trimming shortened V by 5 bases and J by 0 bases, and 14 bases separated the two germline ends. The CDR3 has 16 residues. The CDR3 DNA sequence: TGTGCCAGCAGTCCCCTGCGGGGGCGCTCCTACAATGAGCAGTTCTTC. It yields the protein CASSPLRGRSYNEQFF.

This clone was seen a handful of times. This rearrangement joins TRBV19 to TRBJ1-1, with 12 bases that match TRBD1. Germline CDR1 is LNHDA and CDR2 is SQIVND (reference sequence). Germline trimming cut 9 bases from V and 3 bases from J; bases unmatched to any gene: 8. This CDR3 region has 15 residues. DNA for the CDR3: TGTGCCAGCACTCGGGACAGGGGGCTGGACACTGAAGCTTTCTTT. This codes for CASTRDRGLDTEAFF.

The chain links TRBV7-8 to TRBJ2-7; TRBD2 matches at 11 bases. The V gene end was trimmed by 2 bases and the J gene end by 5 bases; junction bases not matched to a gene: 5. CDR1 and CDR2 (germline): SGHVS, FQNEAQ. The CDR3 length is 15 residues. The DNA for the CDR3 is TGTGCCAGCAGCTTAATCGGGACTAGCGGCCACGAGCAGTACTTC. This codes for CASSLIGTSGHEQYF. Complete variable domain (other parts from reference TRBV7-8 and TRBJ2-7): GAGVSQSPRYKVAKRGQDVALRCDPISGHVSLFWYQQALGQGPEFLTYFQNEAQLDKSGLPSDRFFAERPEGSVSTLKIQRTQQEDSAVYLCASSLIGTSGHEQYFGPGTRLTVT.

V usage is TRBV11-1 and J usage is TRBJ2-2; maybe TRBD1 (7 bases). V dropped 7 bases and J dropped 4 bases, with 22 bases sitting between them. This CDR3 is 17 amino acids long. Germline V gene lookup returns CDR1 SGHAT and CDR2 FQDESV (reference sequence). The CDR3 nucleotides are TGTGCCAGCAACGACGAACGACAGGGAGGTACCACCGGGGAGCTGTTTTTT. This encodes CASNDERQGGTTGELFF.

CDR3: CASSQQGAWAEAFF. The CDR3 nucleotides are TGTGCCAGCAGCCAACAGGGGGCTTGGGCTGAAGCTTTCTTT. This chain links TRBV6-1 with TRBJ1-1; 9 positions agree with TRBD1. The germline gives CDR1 MNHNS, CDR2 SASEGT. The CDR3 spans 14 residues. Trimming removed 6 bases from V and 6 bases from J; junction bases left unmatched: 8.

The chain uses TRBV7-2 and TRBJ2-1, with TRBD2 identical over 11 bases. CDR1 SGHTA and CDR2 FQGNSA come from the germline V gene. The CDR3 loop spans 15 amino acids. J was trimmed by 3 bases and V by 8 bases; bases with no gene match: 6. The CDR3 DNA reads TGTGCCAGCCGGTTGGGGACTAGCGGCTACAATGAGCAGTTCTTC. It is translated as CASRLGTSGYNEQFF.